This T cell receptor (beta chain) is from a study of cytomegalovirus exposure and HLA in healthy donors. With 60 Vbeta and 13 Jbeta primers, the PCR was carried out. TCRdb's copy holds only in-frame clones and misses some; the assay was immunoSEQ multiplex PCR. The table has around 130,000 clones, about 81% seen once; the top ten hold just under 3%. Germline V gives CDR1 SGHTA, CDR2 FQGNSA. J lost 6 bases, V lost 3 bases, and 16 bases had no gene match. CDR3 length equals 17 residues. This chain uses TRBV7-2 with TRBJ1-2; 7 positions agree with TRBD1. The source of this sequence is a woman in her thirties or forties in good health and CMV-seropositive. Material for sequencing was PBMCs. The CDR3 loop is CASSLGDRGTVIHGYTF. DNA of the CDR3: TGTGCCAGCAGCTTGGGGGATCGCGGGACAGTTATCCATGGCTACACCTTC.